Below are 17 T cell receptor beta chains sequenced from a single sample in a study of T cells and Merkel cell carcinoma outcomes. Profiling relied on immunoSEQ multiplex PCR, and the TCRdb table lists in-frame clones only, not all of them. This sample has fewer than 25,000 clones, with over 75% found just once. Sequenced: tumor tissue from Merkel cell carcinoma. The origin of the receptors is a human donor with Merkel cell carcinoma.

J is TRBJ2-1 and V is TRBV19; TRBD2 matches 12 bases. The J segment lost 9 bases and the V segment lost 2 bases, leaving 5 bases of the junction unmatched. This CDR3 contains 15 residues. Germline lookup yields CDR1 LNHDA and CDR2 SQIVND (reference sequence). CDR3: CASSILAGGPSEQFF. The CDR3 nucleotides read TGTGCCAGTAGTATACTAGCGGGAGGGCCCAGTGAGCAGTTCTTC.

This chain connects TRBV11-2 to TRBJ2-7; D may be TRBD2 (6 bases). There are 16 residues in the CDR3. Trimming cost V 0 bases and J 3 bases, with 15 bases left between them. Germline loops: CDR1 SGHAT, CDR2 FQNNGV. In DNA, the CDR3 is TGTGCCAGCAGCTTAGATCCATGGACTACTTTCTACGAGCAGTACTTC. Translating it yields CASSLDPWTTFYEQYF.

The gene calls are TRBV7-2 and TRBJ2-1; 7 nucleotides align to TRBD2. Germline trimming cut 2 bases from V and 5 bases from J; bases unmatched to any gene: 6. Germline CDR1 and CDR2: SGHTA and FQGNSA. The CDR3 has 15 residues. CDR3 protein: CASSLRRETHNEQFF. CDR3 nucleotides: TGTGCCAGCAGCTTACGGCGGGAGACCCACAATGAGCAGTTCTTC.

In its sample, this clone was seen once. The rearrangement joins TRBV29-1 to TRBJ2-7; no definite D call. Looked up from germline, CDR1 is SQVTM and CDR2 is ANQGSEA. The CDR3 covers 13 residues. Deletions cut 5 bases from V and 7 bases from J, with 18 bases between. The CDR3 bases are TGCAGCGTTCTTACTAACAGTGTGGGTGAGCAGTACTTC. This translates into CSVLTNSVGEQYF.

The chain links TRBV7-9 to TRBJ2-2, with unresolved D. V dropped 5 bases and J dropped 6 bases, with 7 bases sitting between them. Germline V gene data show CDR1 as SEHNR and CDR2 as FQNEAQ (reference sequence). The CDR3 spans 12 residues. As DNA, the CDR3 is TGTGCCAGCAGCGTTAGAGCCGGGGAGCTGTTTTTT. The encoded protein is CASSVRAGELFF.

The V call is TRBV19, the J call TRBJ2-7; no reliable D call. V was shortened by 3 bases and J by 5 bases, with 14 bases between the two germline ends. The CDR3 has 14 residues. Germline CDR1 reads LNHDA; CDR2 reads SQIVND (reference sequence). CDR3 nucleotide sequence: TGTGCCAGTAGTATTGGGTGGCTTGGGAACGAGCAGTACTTC. Encoded protein: CASSIGWLGNEQYF.

This sequence joins TRBV11-3 and TRBJ1-5; D remains unclear. Trimming removed 2 bases at V and 3 bases at J, with 5 bases between. Germline CDR1 SGHNT, CDR2 YENEEA. This CDR3 has 13 residues. The DNA for the CDR3 is TGTGCCAGCAGCTTAACCTCCAATCAGCCCCAGCATTTT. The encoded protein is CASSLTSNQPQHF.

The chain combines TRBV7-8 with TRBJ2-1, with D possibly matching TRBD2 (5 bases). Germline V gene data show CDR1 as SGHVS and CDR2 as FQNEAQ. V dropped 6 bases and J dropped 4 bases, with 13 bases sitting between them. This CDR3 region has 14 residues. CDR3 sequence reads: CASRSPGGYNEQFF. CDR3 bases: TGTGCCAGCAGGTCCCCTGGAGGATACAATGAGCAGTTCTTC.

V is TRBV30 and J is TRBJ2-7; 7 bases align to TRBD1. The CDR3 has 13 amino acids. The ends lost 5 bases at V and 3 bases at J; junction bases unmatched: 7. Germline lookup yields CDR1 GTSNPN and CDR2 SVGIG (reference sequence). The CDR3 DNA sequence: TGTGCCTGGGGGGACAGTTTTGGCTACGAGCAGTACTTC. It codes for CAWGDSFGYEQYF.

The chain recombines TRBV5-1 with TRBJ2-3; D gene ambiguous. Looked up from germline, CDR1 is SGHRS and CDR2 is YFSETQ. Trimming took 0 bases from V and 5 from J, leaving 1 base between them. There are 11 residues in the CDR3. CDR3 region: CASSLEDTQYF. The CDR3 DNA reads as TGCGCCAGCAGCTTGGAAGATACGCAGTATTTT.

The chain joins TRBV23-1 to TRBJ1-1; no clear D gene. TRBV23-1 is placed among ORFs of uncertain function. The CDR3 consists of 14 residues. V shed 2 bases and J shed 10 bases, with 17 bases lying between them. CDR3 DNA: TGCGCCAGCAGTCAAGCGGAGACCACTCGGGGAGCTTTCTTT. Translation: CASSQAETTRGAFF.

This chain uses TRBV4-1 with TRBJ2-7; a possible D gene is TRBD2 (5 bases). V lost 1 base and J 5 bases, leaving 18 bases between the germline ends. The CDR3 contains 16 residues. Germline CDR1 reads MGHRA; CDR2 reads YSYEKL. CDR3 in amino acids: CASSQVQSRAYDEQYF. The DNA for the CDR3 is TGCGCCAGCAGCCAAGTTCAATCGAGGGCTTACGACGAGCAGTACTTC.

This clone was seen more than once but under ten times. Other DNA sequences within the sample encode an identical CDR3. The chain links TRBV5-1 to TRBJ2-7; 9 bases align to TRBD2. Germline-derived CDR1 and CDR2 are SGHRS and YFSETQ. V was pared by 4 bases and J by 4 bases, with 6 bases of the junction left unmatched. The CDR3 is 14 residues long. The CDR3 DNA reads TGCGCCAGCAGCCCGCCTAGCGGGGTTTACGAGCAGTACTTC. Protein: CASSPPSGVYEQYF.

The chain carries TRBV7-9 and TRBJ2-5, with D possibly TRBD2 on 5 matching bases. The CDR3 contains 15 residues. Germline lookup yields CDR1 SEHNR and CDR2 FQNEAQ (reference sequence). Trimming took off 1 base at V and 1 base at J, with 10 bases between the two ends. The CDR3 bases are TGTGCCAGCAGCTTAGGGTGGGCGGGCCAAGAGACCCAGTACTTC. Its translation: CASSLGWAGQETQYF.

This chain links TRBV5-1 with TRBJ2-3; D is unclear. In germline, CDR1 is SGHRS, CDR2 YFSETQ. With 5 bases removed from V and 0 bases from J, the gap between germline ends came to 7 bases. This CDR3 region has 13 residues. CDR3 sequence: CASRTLSTDTQYF. CDR3 DNA: TGCGCCAGCAGGACCCTTAGCACAGATACGCAGTATTTT.

The rearrangement uses TRBV29-1 and TRBJ1-2; the match to TRBD1 covers 8 bases. After removal of 6 bases from V and 2 bases from J, the junction contained 2 bases not matched to a gene. Germline V gene lookup returns CDR1 SQVTM and CDR2 ANQGSEA. CDR3 length: 12 residues. CDR3 protein: CSVGQGNYGYTF. In nucleotides, the CDR3 is TGCAGCGTCGGACAGGGAAACTATGGCTACACCTTC.

V and J are TRBV25-1 and TRBJ2-5, with 8 bases matching TRBD2. With V trimmed by 10 bases and J by 5 bases, 18 bases remained unmatched. Germline V gene data show CDR1 as MGHDK and CDR2 as SYGVNS. The CDR3 covers 16 residues. The CDR3 loop is CAILPNNGRAGETQYF. The CDR3 DNA sequence: TGTGCCATCCTACCTAATAACGGGAGGGCCGGGGAGACCCAGTACTTC.